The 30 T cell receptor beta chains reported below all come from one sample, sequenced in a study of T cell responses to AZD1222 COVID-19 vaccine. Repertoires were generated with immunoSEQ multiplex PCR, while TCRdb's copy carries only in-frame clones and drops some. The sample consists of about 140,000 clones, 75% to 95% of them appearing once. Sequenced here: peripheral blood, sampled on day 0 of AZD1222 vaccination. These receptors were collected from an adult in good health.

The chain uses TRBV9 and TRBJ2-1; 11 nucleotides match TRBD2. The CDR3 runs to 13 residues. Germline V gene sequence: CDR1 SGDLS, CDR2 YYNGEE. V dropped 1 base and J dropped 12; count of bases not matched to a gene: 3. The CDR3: CASSVTSGGSQFF. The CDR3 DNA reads TGTGCCAGCAGCGTAACTAGCGGGGGCTCGCAGTTCTTC.

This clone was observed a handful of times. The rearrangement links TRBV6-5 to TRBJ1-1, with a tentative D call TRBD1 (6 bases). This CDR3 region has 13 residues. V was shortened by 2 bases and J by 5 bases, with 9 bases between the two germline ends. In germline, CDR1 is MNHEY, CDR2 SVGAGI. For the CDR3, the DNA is TGTGCCAGCAGTTACGAGGGGGGTACTGAAGCTTTCTTT. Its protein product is CASSYEGGTEAFF.

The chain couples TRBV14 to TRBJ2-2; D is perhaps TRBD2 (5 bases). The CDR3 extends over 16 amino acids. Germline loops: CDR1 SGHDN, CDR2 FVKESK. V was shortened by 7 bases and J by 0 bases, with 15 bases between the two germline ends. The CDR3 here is CASTRSMGANTGELFF. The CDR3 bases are TGTGCCAGCACTCGGTCGATGGGAGCGAACACCGGGGAGCTGTTTTTT.

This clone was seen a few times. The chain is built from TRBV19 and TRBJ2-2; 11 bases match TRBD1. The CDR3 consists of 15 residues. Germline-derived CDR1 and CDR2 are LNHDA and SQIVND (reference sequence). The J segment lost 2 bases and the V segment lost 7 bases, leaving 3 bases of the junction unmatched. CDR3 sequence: CASTRTGGNTGELFF. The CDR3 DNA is TGTGCCAGTACCCGGACAGGGGGCAACACCGGGGAGCTGTTTTTT.

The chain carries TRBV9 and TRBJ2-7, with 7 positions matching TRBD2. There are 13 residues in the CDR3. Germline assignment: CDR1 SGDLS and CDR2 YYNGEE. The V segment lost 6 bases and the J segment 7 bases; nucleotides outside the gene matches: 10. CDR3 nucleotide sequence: TGTGCCAGCACCCCCGGGGAGGGGACGGAGCAGTACTTC. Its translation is CASTPGEGTEQYF.

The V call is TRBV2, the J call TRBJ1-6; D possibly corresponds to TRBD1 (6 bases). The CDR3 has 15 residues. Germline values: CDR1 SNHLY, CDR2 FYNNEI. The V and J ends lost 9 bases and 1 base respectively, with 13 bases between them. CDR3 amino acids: CASSETGSYNSPLHF. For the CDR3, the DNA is TGTGCCAGTTCGGAAACAGGGTCCTATAATTCACCCCTCCACTTT.

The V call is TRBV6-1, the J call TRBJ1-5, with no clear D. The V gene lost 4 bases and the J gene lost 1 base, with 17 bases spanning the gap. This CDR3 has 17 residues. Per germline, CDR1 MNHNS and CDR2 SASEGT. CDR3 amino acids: CASSGPSVTQSNQPQHF. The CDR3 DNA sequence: TGTGCCAGCAGTGGCCCCTCGGTGACTCAAAGCAATCAGCCCCAGCATTTT.

Here the CDR3 reads CASSYRQAIYEQYF. The CDR3 DNA reads as TGTGCCAGCAGCTACAGACAGGCGATCTACGAGCAGTACTTC. V and J are TRBV6-5 and TRBJ2-7, with D perhaps matching TRBD1 (6 bases). The germline CDR1 and CDR2 sequences are MNHEY and SVGAGI. CDR3 size: 14 residues. Trimming removed 6 bases from V and 3 bases from J, with 15 bases in between.

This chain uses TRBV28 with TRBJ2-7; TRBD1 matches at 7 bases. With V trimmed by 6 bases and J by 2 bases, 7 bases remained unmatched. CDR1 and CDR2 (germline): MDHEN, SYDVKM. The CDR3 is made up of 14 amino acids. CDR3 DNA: TGTGCCAGCAGCGATACAGGGGTTACCTACGAGCAGTACTTC. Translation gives CASSDTGVTYEQYF.

The CDR3 is CASSPGLGGPLYNSPLHF. The CDR3 region has the DNA TGTGCCAGCAGCCCTGGTCTTGGGGGACCCCTTTATAATTCACCCCTCCACTTT. The genes are TRBV3-1 (or the pseudogene TRBV3-2) and TRBJ1-6; D is possibly TRBD1 (5 bases). V was shortened by 4 bases and J by 4 bases, with 20 bases between the two germline ends. Germline CDR1 LGHDT, CDR2 YNNKEL (reference sequence). The CDR3 length is 18 residues.

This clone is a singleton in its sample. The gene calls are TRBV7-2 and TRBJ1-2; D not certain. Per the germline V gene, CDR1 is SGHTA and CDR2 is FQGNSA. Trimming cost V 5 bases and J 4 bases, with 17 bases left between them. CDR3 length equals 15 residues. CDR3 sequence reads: CASSPGIIPLYGYTF. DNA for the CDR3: TGTGCCAGCAGCCCGGGGATTATTCCCCTCTATGGCTACACCTTC. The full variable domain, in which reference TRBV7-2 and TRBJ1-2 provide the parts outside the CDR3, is GAGVSQSPSNKVTEKGKDVELRCDPISGHTALYWYRQSLGQGLEFLIYFQGNSAPDKSGLPSDRFSAERTGGSVSTLTIQRTQQEDSAVYLCASSPGIIPLYGYTFGSGTRLTVV.

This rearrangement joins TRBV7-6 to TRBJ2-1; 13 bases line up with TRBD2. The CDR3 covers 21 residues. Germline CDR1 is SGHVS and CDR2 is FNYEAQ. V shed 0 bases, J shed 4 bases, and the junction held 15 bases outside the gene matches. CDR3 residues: CASSLAPLLAGGPGSYNEQFF. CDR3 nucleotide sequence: TGTGCCAGCAGCTTAGCCCCTCTACTAGCGGGAGGGCCGGGATCGTACAATGAGCAGTTCTTC.

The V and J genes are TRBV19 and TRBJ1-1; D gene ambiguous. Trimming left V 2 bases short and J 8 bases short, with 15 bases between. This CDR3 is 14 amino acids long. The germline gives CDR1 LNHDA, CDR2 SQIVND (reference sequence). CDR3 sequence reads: CASSIRLVTQEAFF. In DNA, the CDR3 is TGTGCCAGTAGTATACGTCTGGTAACCCAAGAAGCTTTCTTT. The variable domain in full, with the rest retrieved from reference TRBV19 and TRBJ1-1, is DGGITQSPKYLFRKEGQNVTLSCEQNLNHDAMYWYRQDPGQGLRLIYYSQIVNDFQKGDIAEGYSVSREKKESFPLTVTSAQKNPTAFYLCASSIRLVTQEAFFGQGTRLTVV.

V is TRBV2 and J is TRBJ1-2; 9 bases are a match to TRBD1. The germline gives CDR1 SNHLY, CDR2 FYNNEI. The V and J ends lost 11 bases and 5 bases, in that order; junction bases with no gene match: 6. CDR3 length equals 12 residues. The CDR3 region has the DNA TGTGCCGCCGTACAGGGGGCATATGGCTACACCTTC. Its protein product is CAAVQGAYGYTF.

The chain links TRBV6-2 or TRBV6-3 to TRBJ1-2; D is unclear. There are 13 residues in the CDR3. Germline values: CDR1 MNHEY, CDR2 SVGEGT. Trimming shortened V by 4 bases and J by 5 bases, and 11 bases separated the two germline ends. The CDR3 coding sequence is TGTGCCAGCAGTTCCCGGAGACGTTATGGCTACACCTTC. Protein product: CASSSRRRYGYTF.

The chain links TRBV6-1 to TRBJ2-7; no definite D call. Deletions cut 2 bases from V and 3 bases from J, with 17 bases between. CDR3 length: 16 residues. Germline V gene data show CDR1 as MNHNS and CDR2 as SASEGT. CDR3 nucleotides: TGTGCCAGCAGTGAACTCACCCACAGTAATTACTACGAGCAGTACTTC. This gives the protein CASSELTHSNYYEQYF.

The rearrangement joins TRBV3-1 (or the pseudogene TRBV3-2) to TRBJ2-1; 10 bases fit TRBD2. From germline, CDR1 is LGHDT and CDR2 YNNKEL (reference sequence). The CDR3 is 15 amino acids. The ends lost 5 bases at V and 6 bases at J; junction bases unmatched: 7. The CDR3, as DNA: TGTGCCAGCAGCGCGGCCAGCGGGGGGGCCAATGAGCAGTTCTTC. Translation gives CASSAASGGANEQFF.

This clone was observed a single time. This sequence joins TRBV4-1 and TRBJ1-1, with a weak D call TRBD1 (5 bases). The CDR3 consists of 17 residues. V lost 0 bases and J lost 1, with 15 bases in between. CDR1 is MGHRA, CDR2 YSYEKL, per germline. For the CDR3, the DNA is TGCGCCAGCAGCCAAGAGGGGGGGATGGCTAGGAACACTGAAGCTTTCTTT. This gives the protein CASSQEGGMARNTEAFF.

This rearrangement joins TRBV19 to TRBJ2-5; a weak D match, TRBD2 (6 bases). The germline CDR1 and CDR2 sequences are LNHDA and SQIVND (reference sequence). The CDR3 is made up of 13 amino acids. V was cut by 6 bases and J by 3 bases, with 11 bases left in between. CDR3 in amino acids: CASSPGLKETQYF. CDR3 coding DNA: TGTGCCAGTAGCCCTGGACTAAAAGAGACCCAGTACTTC.

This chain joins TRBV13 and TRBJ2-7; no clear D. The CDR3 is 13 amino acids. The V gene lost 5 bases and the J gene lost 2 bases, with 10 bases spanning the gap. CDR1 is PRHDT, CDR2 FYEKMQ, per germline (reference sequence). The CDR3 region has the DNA TGTGCCAGCAGCCAGACCTCGACCTACGAGCAGTACTTC. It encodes CASSQTSTYEQYF.

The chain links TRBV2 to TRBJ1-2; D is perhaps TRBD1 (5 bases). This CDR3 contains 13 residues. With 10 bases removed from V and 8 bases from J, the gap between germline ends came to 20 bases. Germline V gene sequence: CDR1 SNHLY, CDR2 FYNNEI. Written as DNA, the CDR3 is TGTGCCACCCTGGGGGGGGAAGGTGGCGGCTACACCTTC. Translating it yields CATLGGEGGGYTF.

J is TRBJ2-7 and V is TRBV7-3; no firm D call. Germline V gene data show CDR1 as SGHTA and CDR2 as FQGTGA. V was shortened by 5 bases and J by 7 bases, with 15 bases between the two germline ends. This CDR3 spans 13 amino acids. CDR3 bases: TGTGCCAGCAGCGCCTCCTTGGCCAATGAGCAGTACTTC. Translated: CASSASLANEQYF. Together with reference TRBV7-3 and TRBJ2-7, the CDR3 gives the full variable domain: GAGVSQTPSNKVTEKGKYVELRCDPISGHTALYWYRQSLGQGPEFLIYFQGTGAADDSGLPNDRFFAVRPEGSVSTLKIQRTERGDSAVYLCASSASLANEQYFGPGTRLTVT.

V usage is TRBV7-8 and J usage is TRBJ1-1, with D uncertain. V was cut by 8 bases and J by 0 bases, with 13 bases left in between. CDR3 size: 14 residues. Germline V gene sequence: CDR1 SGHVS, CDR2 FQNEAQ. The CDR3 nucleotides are TGTGCCAGCGGCCCCGGGCGATTGAACACTGAAGCTTTCTTT. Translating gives CASGPGRLNTEAFF.

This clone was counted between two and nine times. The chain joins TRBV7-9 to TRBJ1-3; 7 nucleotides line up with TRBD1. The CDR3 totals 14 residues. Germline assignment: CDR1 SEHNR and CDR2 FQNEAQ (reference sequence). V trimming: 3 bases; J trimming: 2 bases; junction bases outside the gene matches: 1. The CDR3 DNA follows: TGTGCCAGCAGCTTTACAGGGGCTGGAAACACCATATATTTT. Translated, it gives CASSFTGAGNTIYF.

Here the CDR3 reads CASAPGTGEGEQYF. The CDR3 DNA reads TGTGCCAGCGCGCCCGGGACAGGGGAAGGGGAGCAGTACTTC. The V and J genes are TRBV7-8 and TRBJ2-7; 10 bases are a match to TRBD1. V trimming: 8 bases; J trimming: 7 bases; junction bases outside the gene matches: 11. The CDR3 is 14 residues long. CDR1 is SGHVS, CDR2 FQNEAQ, per germline.

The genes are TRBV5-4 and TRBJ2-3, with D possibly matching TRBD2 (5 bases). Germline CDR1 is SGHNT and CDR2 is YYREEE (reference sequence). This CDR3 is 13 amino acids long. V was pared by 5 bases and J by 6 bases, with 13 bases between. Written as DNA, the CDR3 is TGTGCCAGCAGAGAAGGGAGCAGGGATACGCAGTATTTT. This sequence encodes CASREGSRDTQYF.

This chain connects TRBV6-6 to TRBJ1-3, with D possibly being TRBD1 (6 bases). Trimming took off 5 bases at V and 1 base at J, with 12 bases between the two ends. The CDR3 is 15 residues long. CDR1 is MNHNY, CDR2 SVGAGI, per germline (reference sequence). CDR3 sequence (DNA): TGTGCCAGCAGTACAAGGACAGTGTCTGGAAACACCATATATTTT. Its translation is CASSTRTVSGNTIYF.

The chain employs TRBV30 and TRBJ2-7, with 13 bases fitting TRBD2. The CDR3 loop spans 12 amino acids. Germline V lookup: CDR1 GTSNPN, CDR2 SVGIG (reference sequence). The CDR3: CARTSGSHEQYF. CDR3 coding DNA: TGTGCTCGGACTAGCGGGAGCCACGAGCAGTACTTC.

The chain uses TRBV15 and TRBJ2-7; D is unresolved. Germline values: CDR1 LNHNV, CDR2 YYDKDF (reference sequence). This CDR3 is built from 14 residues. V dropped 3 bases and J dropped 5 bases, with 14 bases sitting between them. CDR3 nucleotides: TGTGCCACCAGCAGGGCCGGGTCGGTCAACGAGCAGTACTTC. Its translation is CATSRAGSVNEQYF.

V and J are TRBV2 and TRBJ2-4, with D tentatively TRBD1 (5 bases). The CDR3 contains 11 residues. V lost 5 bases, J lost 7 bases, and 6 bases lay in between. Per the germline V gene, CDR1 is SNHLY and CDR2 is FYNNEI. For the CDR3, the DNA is TGTGCCAGCAGTCAGGGCAACATTCAGTACTTC. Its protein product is CASSQGNIQYF.